These 25 T cell receptor beta chains were sequenced from one sample in a study of T-cell memory formation after mild COVID-19. TCRdb re-analysed the 5' RACE reads in MiXCR, keeping a single row per CDR3 protein. Among under 600,000 distinct CDR3 sequences listed, roughly 21% were seen once. Input material: PBMCs or a T cell subset sorted from them (not recorded which). These receptors all come from an adult woman who had mild COVID-19 (a few samples of this study predate the infection). Cell type and time point are not known.

The chain joins TRBV11-1 to TRBJ1-3, with unresolved D. V was shortened by 5 bases and J by 0 bases, with 11 bases between the two germline ends. Germline V gene sequence: CDR1 SGHAT, CDR2 FQDESV (reference sequence). The CDR3 spans 15 residues. The CDR3 loop reads CASSQDWNSGNTIYF. In DNA, the CDR3 is TGTGCCAGCAGCCAGGACTGGAACTCTGGAAACACCATATATTTT.

The rearrangement uses TRBV20-1 and TRBJ1-6, with 7 positions matching TRBD1. CDR1 DFQATT and CDR2 SNEGSKA come from the germline V gene (reference sequence). After removal of 6 bases from V and 0 bases from J, the junction contained 2 bases not matched to a gene. The CDR3 consists of 14 residues. CDR3 residues: CSATGSSYNSPLHF. For the CDR3, the DNA is TGCAGTGCGACAGGGAGCTCCTATAATTCACCCCTCCACTTT.

The chain employs TRBV5-1 and TRBJ2-1; TRBD2 matches 9 bases. Germline CDR1 and CDR2: SGHRS and YFSETQ. Trimming removed 6 bases from V and 15 bases from J; junction bases left unmatched: 4. The CDR3 consists of 10 residues. DNA of the CDR3: TGCGCCAGCATACAGCGGGAGGTGTTCTTC. As protein: CASIQREVFF.

The sample holds a few counts of this clonotype. The chain uses TRBV5-1 and TRBJ1-4; D is possibly TRBD1 (6 bases). V was pared by 3 bases and J by 8 bases, with 11 bases between. Looked up from germline, CDR1 is SGHRS and CDR2 is YFSETQ. The CDR3 totals 13 residues. The CDR3 is CASSSGVVEKLFF. CDR3 nucleotide sequence: TGCGCCAGCAGCTCAGGGGTCGTAGAAAAACTGTTTTTT. The full variable domain, with the rest looked up from reference TRBV5-1 and TRBJ1-4, is KAGVTQTPRYLIKTRGQQVTLSCSPISGHRSVSWYQQTPGQGLQFLFEYFSETQRNKGNFPGRFSGRQFSNSRSEMNVSTLELGDSALYLCASSSGVVEKLFFGSGTQLSVL.

This clonotype was seen only a few times. The chain combines TRBV6-5 with TRBJ1-1; D gene unclear. Per germline, CDR1 MNHEY and CDR2 SVGAGI. The CDR3 contains 13 residues. The ends were cut back, 7 bases at V and 3 bases at J, with 12 bases in the middle. The CDR3, as DNA: TGTGCCAGCACTCTAAGGAGGGACACTGAAGCTTTCTTT. This translates into CASTLRRDTEAFF.

This clonotype occurred a few times. At one end, the junction sequence differs from germline, possibly due to a read error. The CDR3 region is CASSPTGTTPDRGEFF. The CDR3 DNA reads TGTGCCAGCTCACCAACCGGGACTACTCCCGACCGAGGGGAGTTCTTC. This chain joins TRBV18 and TRBJ2-4, with 7 nucleotides matching TRBD2. Germline values: CDR1 KGHSH, CDR2 LQKENI. The CDR3 is 16 amino acids.

The chain is built from TRBV29-1 and TRBJ2-4; the D gene is possibly TRBD1 (5 bases). The CDR3 has 13 amino acids. Trimming left V 0 bases short and J 12 bases short, with 15 bases between. In germline, CDR1 is SQVTM, CDR2 ANQGSEA. The CDR3 reads CSVEEFGVDTQYF. The CDR3 region has the DNA TGCAGCGTTGAAGAGTTTGGGGTGGACACTCAGTACTTC.

This clonotype was seen only a few times. The chain joins TRBV30 to TRBJ2-5; 7 nucleotides line up with TRBD2. CDR3 length: 15 amino acids. Germline V lookup: CDR1 GTSNPN, CDR2 SVGIG (reference sequence). Trimming removed 4 bases from V and 0 bases from J; junction bases left unmatched: 8. The CDR3 DNA reads TGTGCCTGGAATGTTTGGCGGGGGAACCAAGAGACCCAGTACTTC. It codes for CAWNVWRGNQETQYF.

The table lists this clonotype with a few counts. The gene calls are TRBV5-1 and TRBJ2-3; no clear D. From germline, CDR1 is SGHRS and CDR2 YFSETQ. Trimming shortened V by 3 bases and J by 1 base, and 15 bases separated the two germline ends. This CDR3 contains 16 residues. CDR3 protein: CASSSAQVGGTDTQYF. The DNA for the CDR3 is TGCGCCAGCAGCTCCGCTCAGGTGGGCGGCACAGATACGCAGTATTTT.

This clonotype has more than one count but fewer than ten. This sequence joins TRBV7-9 and TRBJ2-3; D is undetermined. Between the trimmed V and J ends, which lost 5 bases and 5 bases, there was a span of 14 bases. Germline V gives CDR1 SEHNR, CDR2 FQNEAQ (reference sequence). The length of the CDR3 is 14 residues. CDR3 bases: TGTGCCAGCAGCCCCTTTTTGTCCCAAGATACGCAGTATTTT. Translation gives CASSPFLSQDTQYF.

The chain recombines TRBV5-1 with TRBJ1-2; D not certain. Trimming took off 3 bases at V and 4 bases at J, with 16 bases between the two ends. The germline V gene has CDR1 SGHRS and CDR2 YFSETQ. The CDR3 runs to 15 residues. The CDR3 bases are TGCGCCAGCAGCTCACTGGGCAGCGTTCTCTATGGCTACACCTTC. Its translation is CASSSLGSVLYGYTF.

This clonotype has more than one count but fewer than ten. The V gene is TRBV29-1, the J gene TRBJ2-7, with 9 positions matching TRBD2. The germline gives CDR1 SQVTM, CDR2 ANQGSEA. The CDR3 runs to 13 residues. Trimming at V came to 4 bases and at J to 2 bases, leaving 3 bases not matched to a gene. CDR3 DNA sequence: TGCAGCGTTGGAGCGGGGGGAGCCTACGAGCAGTACTTC. This translates into CSVGAGGAYEQYF.

This clonotype was counted at least ten times. V is TRBV4-1 and J is TRBJ2-7; TRBD2 matches at 7 bases. Losses at the gene ends were 0 bases for V and 7 bases for J; bases not matched to a gene: 15. CDR3 size: 17 residues. CDR1 MGHRA and CDR2 YSYEKL come from the germline V gene. CDR3 nucleotide sequence: TGCGCCAGCAGCCAAGATATAATTCGGCTAGCGGTAGGTGAGCAGTACTTC. Amino acid sequence: CASSQDIIRLAVGEQYF.

This clonotype showed up just a few times. The rearrangement joins TRBV3-1 to TRBJ1-2; tentative D call: TRBD1 (5 bases). This CDR3 has 14 residues. Germline CDR1 reads LGHDT; CDR2 reads YNNKEL (reference sequence). V was clipped by 3 bases and J by 4 bases, with 12 bases between them. The CDR3 loop is CASSHERGFYGYTF. The CDR3 DNA sequence: TGTGCCAGCAGCCATGAGAGGGGCTTCTATGGCTACACCTTC.

This chain uses TRBV6-6 with TRBJ2-1, with 11 bases that match TRBD1. This CDR3 contains 16 residues. Germline trimming cut 2 bases from V and 7 bases from J; bases unmatched to any gene: 7. Germline-derived CDR1 and CDR2 are MNHNY and SVGAGI (reference sequence). The CDR3 protein is CASSYLDRGLGNEQFF. In nucleotides, the CDR3 is TGTGCCAGCAGTTACCTGGACAGGGGGCTTGGTAATGAGCAGTTCTTC.

The chain uses TRBV7-9 and TRBJ1-2; 8 nucleotides align to TRBD1. J was trimmed by 6 bases and V by 8 bases; bases with no gene match: 8. The CDR3 has 13 amino acids. Germline-derived CDR1 and CDR2 are SEHNR and FQNEAQ (reference sequence). CDR3 loop: CASGEQGGDGYTF. CDR3 in DNA: TGTGCCAGCGGCGAACAGGGGGGAGATGGCTACACCTTC.

This clonotype has only a few counts. The V call is TRBV9, the J call TRBJ2-3; TRBD2 aligns across 11 bases. In germline, CDR1 is SGDLS, CDR2 YYNGEE. The CDR3 spans 18 residues. The junction had 15 bases not matched to a gene; V was cut back by 4 bases and J by 5 bases. In DNA, the CDR3 is TGTGCCAGCAGCCGACGGACTAGCGGGCTCCTCTCGGGAGATACGCAGTATTTT. It specifies CASSRRTSGLLSGDTQYF. Together with reference TRBV9 and TRBJ2-3, the CDR3 gives the full variable domain: DSGVTQTPKHLITATGQRVTLRCSPRSGDLSVYWYQQSLDQGLQFLIQYYNGEERAKGNILERFSAQQFPDLHSELNLSSLELGDSALYFCASSRRTSGLLSGDTQYFGPGTRLTVL.

As regards this clonotype: The junction and the germline gene differ at one end; a read error may be behind it. This chain connects TRBV6-5 to TRBJ1-2; 7 bases are shared with TRBD1. CDR3 length: 12 amino acids. Germline lookup yields CDR1 MNHEY and CDR2 SVGAGI. CDR3 loop: CASSYPGQEGHW. CDR3 sequence (DNA): TGTGCCAGCAGTTACCCTGGACAGGAAGGCCATTGG.

V usage is TRBV29-1 and J usage is TRBJ1-2; TRBD1 might be the D (5 bases). Germline V gene sequence: CDR1 SQVTM, CDR2 ANQGSEA. V lost 6 bases to trimming and J lost 8 bases, with 13 bases between them. This CDR3 region has 11 residues. This CDR3 reads CSVGGQWGYTF. The CDR3 DNA sequence: TGCAGCGTCGGAGGACAATGGGGCTACACCTTC.

The chain has TRBV6-6 and TRBJ2-7, with D perhaps matching TRBD1 (6 bases). The V end lost 5 bases, the J end lost 4 bases, and 15 bases lay between the germline ends. The germline V gene has CDR1 MNHNY and CDR2 SVGAGI (reference sequence). The CDR3 length is 14 residues. CDR3 nucleotide sequence: TGTGCCAGCAGTACGACGGACAGAGGGTACGAGCAGTACTTC. This encodes CASSTTDRGYEQYF.

This clonotype was seen ten or more times. The rearrangement uses TRBV6-5 and TRBJ2-5; D is unresolved. Looked up from germline, CDR1 is MNHEY and CDR2 is SVGAGI. V lost 2 bases, J lost 7 bases, and 14 bases lay in between. The CDR3 has 14 amino acids. The CDR3 DNA follows: TGTGCCAGCAGTTACGGACCCGCAGCAGGGACCCAGTACTTC. Translated, it gives CASSYGPAAGTQYF.

This clonotype was seen ten or more times. The CDR3 DNA sequence: TGTGCCACCAGCAGAGATCAAAGTTCTGGGGCCAACGTCCTGACTTTC. It codes for CATSRDQSSGANVLTF. The J gene is TRBJ2-6, the V gene TRBV15; the D is unclear. CDR1 LNHNV and CDR2 YYDKDF come from the germline V gene (reference sequence). The CDR3 runs to 16 residues. V lost 0 bases and J 1 base, leaving 7 bases between the germline ends. The full variable domain, with the rest looked up from reference TRBV15 and TRBJ2-6, is DAMVIQNPRYQVTQFGKPVTLSCSQTLNHNVMYWYQQKSSQAPKLLFHYYDKDFNNEADTPDNFQSRRPNTSFCFLDIRSPGLGDTAMYLCATSRDQSSGANVLTFGAGSRLTVL.

This sequence joins TRBV20-1 and TRBJ1-1, with 8 bases matching TRBD1. J lost 3 bases, V lost 6 bases, and 6 bases had no gene match. The CDR3 is 13 residues long. CDR1 is DFQATT and CDR2 is SNEGSKA in the germline V gene (reference sequence). The CDR3: CSAGQGGDTEAFF. The CDR3 nucleotides read TGCAGTGCAGGACAGGGCGGGGACACTGAAGCTTTCTTT.

CDR3 bases: TGCAGCGTCATAAAATGGGGGGACAGGAGCTCCTACGAGCAGTACTTC. Its translation: CSVIKWGDRSSYEQYF. This chain joins TRBV29-1 and TRBJ2-7; 8 bases match TRBD1. The CDR3 covers 16 residues. CDR1 and CDR2 from the germline V gene are SQVTM and ANQGSEA. The junction had 13 bases not matched to a gene; V was cut back by 6 bases and J by 0 bases.

The J gene is TRBJ2-3, the V gene TRBV7-6, with D uncertain. The CDR3 runs 16 residues. Per germline, CDR1 SGHVS and CDR2 FNYEAQ. V was cut by 1 base and J by 2 bases, with 13 bases left in between. CDR3 nucleotide sequence: TGTGCCAGCAGCTTAGGAGGAGCCGTGCCCACAGATACGCAGTATTTT. Translating gives CASSLGGAVPTDTQYF.